The present entry profiles one TCR beta chain with its context. Its target is not known. These data belong to a study of cytomegalovirus exposure and HLA in healthy donors. Study-wide background: From roughly 180 million T cells, an earlier analysis saw around 120 million unique TCR beta sequences. Study results and limitations: Most CMV-associated TCR beta chains were later found to appear HLA-restricted. Common viral pathogens seemed, in a later analysis, to connect with several of the most significant clusters. Three CMV-associated chains proved CMV antigen-specific in vitro.

With 60 Vbeta and 13 Jbeta primers, the PCR was carried out. Sequencing used immunoSEQ multiplex PCR; TCRdb keeps in-frame clones, though not all of them. The table records 140,000 to 150,000 clones, 60% to 85% of them present only once. Germline CDR1 and CDR2: SGHVS and FQNEAQ. The CDR3 is 14 residues long. With 2 bases removed from V and 0 bases from J, the gap between germline ends came to 6 bases. Sequenced material: PBMCs. The rearrangement joins TRBV7-8 to TRBJ2-3; D might be TRBD1 (5 bases). The receptor was derived from a man aged 35-49 years in good health and CMV-seronegative. CDR3 in DNA: TGTGCCAGCAGCTTATGGACAAGCACAGATACGCAGTATTTT. Its translation is CASSLWTSTDTQYF.